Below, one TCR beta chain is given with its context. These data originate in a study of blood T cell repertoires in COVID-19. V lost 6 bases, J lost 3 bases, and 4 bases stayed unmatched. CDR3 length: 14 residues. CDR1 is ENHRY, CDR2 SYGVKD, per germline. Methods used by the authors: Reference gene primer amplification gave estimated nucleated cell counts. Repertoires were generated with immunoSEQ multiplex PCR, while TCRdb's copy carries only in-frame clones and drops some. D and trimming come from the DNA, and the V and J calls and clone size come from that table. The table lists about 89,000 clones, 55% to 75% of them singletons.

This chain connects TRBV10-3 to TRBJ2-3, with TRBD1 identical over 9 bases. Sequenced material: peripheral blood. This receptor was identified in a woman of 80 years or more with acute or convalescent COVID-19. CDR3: CAISRDRATDTQYF. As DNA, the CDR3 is TGTGCCATCAGCCGGGACAGGGCTACAGATACGCAGTATTTT.